This T cell receptor beta chain was captured by sequencing in a study of cytomegalovirus exposure and HLA in healthy donors. Study summary: A prior analysis found roughly 100 million unique TCR beta sequences from 170 million or so T cells. Study-wide results and caveats: In vitro assays verified that three CMV-associated chains recognized CMV antigens specifically. Reportedly, TCR beta sequences accurately predicted HLA-A and HLA-B alleles in most subjects. According to an earlier analysis, most TCR beta V segments yielded productive rearrangements about 87% or about 30% of the time.

In the PCR, 60 Vbeta and 13 Jbeta primers were used. This table comes from immunoSEQ multiplex PCR, and its TCRdb copy is limited to in-frame clones, with some not included. The listing contains roughly 84,000 clones. V lost 5 bases to trimming and J lost 2 bases; unmatched junction nucleotides: 5. CDR3 length: 14 residues. CDR1 SGHVS and CDR2 FQNEAQ come from the germline V gene. With respect to this clone: Its target is unknown.

V usage is TRBV7-8 and J usage is TRBJ1-2; 7 bases align to TRBD1. Sequencing was performed on PBMCs. The TCR sequence derives from a man between 45 and 60 years old in good health and CMV-seronegative. CDR3 amino acids: CASSADRENYGYTF. Here the CDR3 DNA reads TGTGCCAGCAGCGCCGACAGGGAGAACTATGGCTACACCTTC. Supplemented by reference TRBV7-8 and TRBJ1-2, the full variable domain reads GAGVSQSPRYKVAKRGQDVALRCDPISGHVSLFWYQQALGQGPEFLTYFQNEAQLDKSGLPSDRFFAERPEGSVSTLKIQRTQQEDSAVYLCASSADRENYGYTFGSGTRLTVV.